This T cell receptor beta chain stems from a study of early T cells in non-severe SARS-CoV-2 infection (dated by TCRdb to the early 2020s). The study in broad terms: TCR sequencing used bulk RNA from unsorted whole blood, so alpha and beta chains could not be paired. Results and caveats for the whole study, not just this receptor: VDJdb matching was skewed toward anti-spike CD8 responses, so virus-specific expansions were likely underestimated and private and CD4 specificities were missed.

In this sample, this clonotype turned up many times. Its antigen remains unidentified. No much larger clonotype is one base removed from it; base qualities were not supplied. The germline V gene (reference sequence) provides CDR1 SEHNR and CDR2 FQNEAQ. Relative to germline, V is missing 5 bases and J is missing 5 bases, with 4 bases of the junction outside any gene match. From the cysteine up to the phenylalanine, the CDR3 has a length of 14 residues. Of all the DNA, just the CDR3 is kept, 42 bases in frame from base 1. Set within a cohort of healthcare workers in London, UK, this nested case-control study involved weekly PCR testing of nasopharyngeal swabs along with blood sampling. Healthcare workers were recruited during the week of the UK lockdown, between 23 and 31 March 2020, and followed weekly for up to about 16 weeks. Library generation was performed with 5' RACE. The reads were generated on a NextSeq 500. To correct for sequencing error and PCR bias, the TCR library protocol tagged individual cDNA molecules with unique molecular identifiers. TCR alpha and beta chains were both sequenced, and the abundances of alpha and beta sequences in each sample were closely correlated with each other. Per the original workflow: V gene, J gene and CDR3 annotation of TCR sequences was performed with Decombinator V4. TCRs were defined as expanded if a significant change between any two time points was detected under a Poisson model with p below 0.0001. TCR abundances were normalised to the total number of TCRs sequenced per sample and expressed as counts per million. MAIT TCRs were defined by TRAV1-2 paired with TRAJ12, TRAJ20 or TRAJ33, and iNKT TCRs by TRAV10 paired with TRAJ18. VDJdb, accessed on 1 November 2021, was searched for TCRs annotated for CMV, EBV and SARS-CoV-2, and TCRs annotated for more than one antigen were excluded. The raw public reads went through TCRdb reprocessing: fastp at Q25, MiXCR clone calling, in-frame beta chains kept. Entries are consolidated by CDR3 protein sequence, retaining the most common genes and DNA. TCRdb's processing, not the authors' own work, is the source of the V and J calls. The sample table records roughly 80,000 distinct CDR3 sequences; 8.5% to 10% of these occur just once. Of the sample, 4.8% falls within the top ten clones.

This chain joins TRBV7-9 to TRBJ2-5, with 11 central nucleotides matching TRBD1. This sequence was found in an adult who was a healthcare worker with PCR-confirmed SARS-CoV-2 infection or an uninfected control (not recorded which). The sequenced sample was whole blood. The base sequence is TGTGCCAGCAGCCATGGACAGGGGGCTGAGACCCAGTACTTC. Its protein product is CASSHGQGAETQYF.